This is a list of T cell receptor beta chains from one sample in a study of molecular identifiers for immune sequencing clone quantification. TCRdb fed the PCR reads into MiXCR, producing one record per CDR3 protein. The sample holds 490,000 or so distinct CDR3 sequences, about 22% seen once. Material: naive CD8+ T cells from blood, with Jurkat cell RNA spiked in. All receptors derive from a human donor in good health. Some libraries in this study had Jurkat cell RNA spiked in. CDR3s include the opening cysteine and the closing phenylalanine or tryptophan. D genes are given only for firm matches. Clone size, where shown, is once, few, many, or a class for clones that have expanded.

J gene,D gene,V gene,clone size,CDR3 protein,CDR3 DNA
TRBJ1-1,NA,TRBV13,NA,CASSFFTGPMNTEAFF,TGTGCCAGCAGCTTTTTCACGGGACCGATGAACACTGAAGCTTTCTTT
TRBJ2-7,NA,TRBV27,few,CASSPTTGGNEQYF,TGTGCCAGCAGTCCCACAACGGGGGGCAACGAGCAGTACTTC
TRBJ2-3,TRBD2,TRBV4-2,many,CASSQSLGLAADTQYF,TGTGCCAGCAGCCAATCGTTGGGACTAGCGGCAGATACGCAGTATTTT
TRBJ2-7,NA,TRBV19,few,CASSIAGRAAYEQYF,TGTGCCAGTAGTATCGCCGGCAGAGCGGCCTACGAGCAGTACTTC
TRBJ1-1,NA,TRBV19,NA,CASSTASRGLNTEAFF,TGTGCCAGTAGCACCGCGTCGCGGGGGCTTAACACTGAAGCTTTCTTT
TRBJ1-1,TRBD1,TRBV4-3,NA,CTSSLGQTNTEAFF,TGCACCAGCAGCTTGGGACAGACGAACACTGAAGCTTTCTTT
TRBJ2-3,NA,TRBV7-9,many,CASSLAVAALTDTQYF,TGTGCCAGCAGCTTAGCTGTGGCGGCCCTCACAGATACGCAGTATTTT
TRBJ2-5,NA,TRBV28,NA,CASSLRGSQETQYF,TGTGCCAGCAGTTTAAGGGGCAGCCAAGAGACCCAGTACTTC
TRBJ1-6,NA,TRBV7-9,NA,CASSRLGSNSPLHF,TGTGCCAGCAGCAGGCTTGGGTCCAATTCACCCCTCCACTTT
TRBJ2-5,NA,TRBV12-3/TRBV12-4,NA,CASKQDRKETQYF,TGTGCCAGCAAACAGGACAGAAAAGAGACCCAGTACTTC
TRBJ2-7,NA,TRBV9,NA,CASSVRDKSYEQYF,TGTGCCAGCAGCGTCCGGGACAAGTCCTACGAGCAGTACTTC
TRBJ2-7,TRBD2,TRBV6-1,many,CASSEPSGAYEQYF,TGTGCCAGCAGTGAACCTAGCGGGGCCTACGAGCAGTACTTC
TRBJ2-2,NA,TRBV4-1,few,CASSQALSPGELFF,TGCGCCAGCAGCCAAGCCCTCTCCCCCGGGGAGCTGTTTTTT
TRBJ2-4,NA,TRBV12-3/TRBV12-4,many,CASSSSDRNIQYF,NA
TRBJ2-3,TRBD1,TRBV7-2,many,CASSGGTGLFSTDTQYF,TGTGCCAGCAGCGGGGGGACAGGGCTATTCTCCACAGATACGCAGTATTTT
TRBJ2-3,NA,TRBV12-3/TRBV12-4,many,CASTAFRQGTDTQYF,TGTGCCAGCACCGCGTTCCGACAGGGCACAGATACGCAGTATTTT
TRBJ2-3,NA,TRBV4-3,many,CASSQDLIGGPTDTQYF,TGCGCCAGCAGCCAAGATTTGATTGGGGGCCCCACAGATACGCAGTATTTT
TRBJ2-7,TRBD2,TRBV20-1,NA,CSANTLLAGEYGQYF,TGCAGTGCTAATACTCTACTAGCGGGAGAATACGGGCAGTACTTC
TRBJ1-6,NA,TRBV20-1,few,CSARRVDSYNSPLHF,TGCAGTGCTAGGAGGGTCGACTCCTATAATTCACCCCTCCACTTT
TRBJ1-5,NA,TRBV6-2/TRBV6-3,many,CASTWTGFAQPQHF,TGTGCCAGCACTTGGACGGGCTTTGCTCAGCCCCAGCATTTT
TRBJ2-3,NA,TRBV19,NA,CASGLDGRVTDTQYF,TGTGCCAGTGGCCTCGATGGAAGAGTCACAGATACGCAGTATTTT
TRBJ2-5,NA,TRBV12-3/TRBV12-4,NA,CASSLVLAGETQYF,TGTGCCAGCAGTTTAGTACTAGCAGGAGAGACCCAGTACTTC
TRBJ2-7,NA,TRBV27,many,CASSLAGQSYYEQYF,TGTGCCAGCAGCTTGGCGGGACAGAGTTACTACGAGCAGTACTTC
TRBJ2-7,NA,TRBV28,NA,CASSAPAGGIREQYF,TGTGCCAGCAGTGCCCCCGCAGGGGGGATAAGGGAGCAGTACTTC
TRBJ1-5,TRBD1,TRBV27,NA,CASSLGQGLSNQPQHF,TGTGCCAGCAGTCTAGGACAGGGCCTTAGCAATCAGCCCCAGCATTTT
TRBJ2-1,NA,TRBV2,NA,CASSEALESYNEQFF,TGTGCCAGCAGTGAAGCGCTCGAATCCTACAATGAGCAGTTCTTC
TRBJ1-1,NA,TRBV4-3,few,CASSSDQGYTEAFF,TGCGCCAGCAGCTCCGATCAGGGGTACACTGAAGCTTTCTTT